This T cell receptor (beta chain) derives from a study of T cell changes during pregnancy in multiple sclerosis. Method: immunoSEQ multiplex PCR; TCRdb's copy keeps in-frame clones and lacks some. Found here are roughly 100,000 clones, almost 95% of them singletons; the top ten hold more than 0.85%. Trimming cost V 5 bases and J 8 bases, with 10 bases left between them. The CDR3 runs to 12 residues. Germline CDR1 SGHAT, CDR2 FQDESV (reference sequence). The clonotype comes from a female donor with multiple sclerosis, enrolled in a pregnancy study. Sequencing was performed on peripheral blood, taken after pregnancy. The chain has TRBV11-1 and TRBJ2-1; tentative D call: TRBD2 (6 bases). Written as DNA, the CDR3 is TGTGCCAGCAGCCCTGGGGAGGATGAGCAGTTCTTC. It translates to CASSPGEDEQFF.